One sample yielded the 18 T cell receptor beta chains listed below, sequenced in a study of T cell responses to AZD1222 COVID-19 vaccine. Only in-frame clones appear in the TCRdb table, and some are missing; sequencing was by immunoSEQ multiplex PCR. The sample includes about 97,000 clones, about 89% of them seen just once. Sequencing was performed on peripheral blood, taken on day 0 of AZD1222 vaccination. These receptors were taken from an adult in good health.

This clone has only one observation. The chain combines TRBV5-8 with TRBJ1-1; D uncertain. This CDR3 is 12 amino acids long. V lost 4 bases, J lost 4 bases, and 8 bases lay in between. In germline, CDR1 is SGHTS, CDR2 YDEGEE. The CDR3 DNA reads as TGTGCCAGCAGCCCCCGGTTCACTGAAGCTTTCTTT. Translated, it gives CASSPRFTEAFF.

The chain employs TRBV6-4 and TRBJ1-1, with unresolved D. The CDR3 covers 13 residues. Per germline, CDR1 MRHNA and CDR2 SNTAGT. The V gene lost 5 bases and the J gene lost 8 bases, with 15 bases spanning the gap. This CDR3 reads CASSLTTTTEAFF. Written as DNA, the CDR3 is TGTGCCAGCAGTTTAACTACTACGACAGAAGCTTTCTTT.

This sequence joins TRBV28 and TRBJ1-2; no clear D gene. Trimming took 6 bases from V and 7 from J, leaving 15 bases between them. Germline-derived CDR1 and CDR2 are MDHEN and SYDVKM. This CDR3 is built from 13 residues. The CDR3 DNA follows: TGTGCCAGCAGCCCATGGACTACCGGTGGCTACACCTTC. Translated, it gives CASSPWTTGGYTF.

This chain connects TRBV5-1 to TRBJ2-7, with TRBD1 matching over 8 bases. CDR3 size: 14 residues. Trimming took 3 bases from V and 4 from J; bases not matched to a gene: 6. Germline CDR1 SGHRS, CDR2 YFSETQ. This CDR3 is CASSWTGTGYEQYF. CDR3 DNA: TGCGCCAGCAGCTGGACCGGGACAGGATACGAGCAGTACTTC.

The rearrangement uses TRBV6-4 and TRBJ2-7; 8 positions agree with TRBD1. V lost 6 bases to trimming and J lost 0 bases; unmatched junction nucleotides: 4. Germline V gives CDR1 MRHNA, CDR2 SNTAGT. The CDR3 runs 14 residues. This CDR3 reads CASSPDRASYEQYF. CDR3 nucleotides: TGTGCCAGCAGCCCGGACAGGGCCTCCTACGAGCAGTACTTC.

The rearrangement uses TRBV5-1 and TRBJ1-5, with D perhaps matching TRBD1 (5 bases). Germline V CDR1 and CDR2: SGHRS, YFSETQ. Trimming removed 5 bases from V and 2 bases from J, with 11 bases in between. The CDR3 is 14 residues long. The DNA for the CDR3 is TGCGCCAGCAGTGACAGTGGTGGCAATCAGCCCCAGCATTTT. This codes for CASSDSGGNQPQHF. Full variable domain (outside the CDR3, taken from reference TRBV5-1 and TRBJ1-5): KAGVTQTPRYLIKTRGQQVTLSCSPISGHRSVSWYQQTPGQGLQFLFEYFSETQRNKGNFPGRFSGRQFSNSRSEMNVSTLELGDSALYLCASSDSGGNQPQHFGDGTRLSIL.

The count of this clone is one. The CDR3 is CASSLMGGQETQYF. The DNA of the CDR3 is TGTGCCAGCAGCTTGATGGGAGGGCAAGAGACCCAGTACTTC. The chain employs TRBV7-3 and TRBJ2-5; 7 bases fit TRBD2. In germline, CDR1 is SGHTA, CDR2 FQGTGA. After removal of 3 bases from V and 2 bases from J, the junction contained 3 bases not matched to a gene. This CDR3 is built from 14 residues.

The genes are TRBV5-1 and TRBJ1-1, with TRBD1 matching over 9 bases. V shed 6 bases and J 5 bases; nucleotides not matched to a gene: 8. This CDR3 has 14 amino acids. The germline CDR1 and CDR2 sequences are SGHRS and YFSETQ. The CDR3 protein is CASTPGTGNTEAFF. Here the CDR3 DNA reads TGCGCCAGCACCCCCGGGACAGGGAATACTGAAGCTTTCTTT.

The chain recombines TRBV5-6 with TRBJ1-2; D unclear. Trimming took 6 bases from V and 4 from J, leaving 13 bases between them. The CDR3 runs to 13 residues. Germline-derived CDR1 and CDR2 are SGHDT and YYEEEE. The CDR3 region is CASTSPVSYGYTF. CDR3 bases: TGTGCCAGCACTAGCCCGGTGAGCTATGGCTACACCTTC.

The CDR3 is CASSSQRGEFF. CDR3 sequence (DNA): TGTGCCAGCAGTTCCCAGCGGGGGGAGTTCTTC. The gene calls are TRBV12-3 or TRBV12-4 and TRBJ2-1; 9 nucleotides match TRBD2. The CDR3 has 11 residues. V lost 4 bases and J lost 14; bases outside the gene matches: 3.

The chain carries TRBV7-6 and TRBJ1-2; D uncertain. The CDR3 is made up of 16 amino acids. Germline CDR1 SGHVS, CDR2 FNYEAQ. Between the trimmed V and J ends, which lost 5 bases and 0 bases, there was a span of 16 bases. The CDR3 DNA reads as TGTGCCAGCAGCCCACATGGGCGGGGATCTAACTATGGCTACACCTTC. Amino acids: CASSPHGRGSNYGYTF.

The DNA for the CDR3 is TGCAGCGGATCGACAGGGCTCTATGGCTACACCTTC. As protein: CSGSTGLYGYTF. V gene TRBV29-1 combines with J gene TRBJ1-2, with 7 bases that match TRBD1. CDR1 and CDR2 (germline): SQVTM, ANQGSEA. Germline trimming cut 7 bases from V and 4 bases from J; bases unmatched to any gene: 6. This CDR3 has 12 amino acids. Complete variable domain (other parts from reference TRBV29-1 and TRBJ1-2): SAVISQKPSRDICQRGTSLTIQCQVDSQVTMMFWYRQQPGQSLTLIATANQGSEATYESGFVIDKFPISRPNLTFSTLTVSNMSPEDSSIYLCSGSTGLYGYTFGSGTRLTVV.

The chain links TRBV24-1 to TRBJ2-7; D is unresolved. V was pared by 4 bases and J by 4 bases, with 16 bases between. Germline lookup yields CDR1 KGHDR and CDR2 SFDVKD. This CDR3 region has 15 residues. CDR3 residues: CATSDSRADVYEQYF. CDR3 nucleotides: TGTGCCACCAGTGACTCAAGGGCGGATGTTTACGAGCAGTACTTC.

CDR3 loop: CASSLYEQYF. The CDR3 bases are TGTGCCAGCAGTTTGTACGAGCAGTACTTC. The V and J genes are TRBV12-3 or TRBV12-4 and TRBJ2-7; D gene ambiguous. The CDR3 has 10 amino acids. Trimming pared 3 bases from V and 4 bases from J, leaving 1 base between.

The CDR3 DNA is TGTGCCAGCAGTCAAGGGACTTCGAACTATGGCTACACCTTC. This encodes CASSQGTSNYGYTF. This sequence joins TRBV28 and TRBJ1-2; TRBD1 is a possible D gene (5 bases). Germline assignment: CDR1 MDHEN and CDR2 SYDVKM. V gave up 5 bases and J gave up 2 bases, with 12 bases separating them. The CDR3 is made up of 14 amino acids.

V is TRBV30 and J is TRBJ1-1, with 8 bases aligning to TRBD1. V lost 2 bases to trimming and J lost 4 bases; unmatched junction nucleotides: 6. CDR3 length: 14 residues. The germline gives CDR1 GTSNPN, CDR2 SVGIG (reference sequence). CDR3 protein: CAWSLYQGATEAFF. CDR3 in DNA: TGTGCCTGGAGTCTCTATCAGGGGGCCACTGAAGCTTTCTTT.

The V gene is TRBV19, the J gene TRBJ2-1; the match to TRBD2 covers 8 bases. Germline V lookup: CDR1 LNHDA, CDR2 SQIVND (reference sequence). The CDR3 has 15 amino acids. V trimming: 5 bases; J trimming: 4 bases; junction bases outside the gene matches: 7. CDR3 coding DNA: TGTGCCAGTAGTGTGGAGCGGGGGCCTTACAATGAGCAGTTCTTC. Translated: CASSVERGPYNEQFF.

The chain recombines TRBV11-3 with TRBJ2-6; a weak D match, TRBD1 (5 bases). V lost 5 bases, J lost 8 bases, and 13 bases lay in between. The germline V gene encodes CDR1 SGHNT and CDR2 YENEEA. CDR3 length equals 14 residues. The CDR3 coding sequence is TGTGCCAGCAGCCTCGACGGACAAACCAACGTCCTGACTTTC. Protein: CASSLDGQTNVLTF.